Given below is one T cell receptor beta chain in context. The antigen it binds to is not known. No per-base quality is available; no much larger clone lies one base away. The label giving this sample's treatment or condition can be read as: in vitro stimulation with specific CMV peptide epitopes to enrich CMV-specific T cells. This record comes from a study of T cell repertoires in cytomegalovirus infection (dated by TCRdb to the late 2010s). General notes on the study: Peptide stimulations targeted recently identified HLA-C-restricted CMV epitopes, whose presentation resists viral immunomodulation, together with well-studied HLA-B-restricted epitopes. The HLA type of each donor mattered for the analysis, because public TCR beta signatures pointed to carriage of CMV infection along with the matching HLA type. The full study reports these points: In the ex vivo response, HLA-C-restricted CMV-specific TCR beta clonotypes were dominant, and in two of eight donors the single most frequent clonotype came from this HLA-C-restricted group. In both this cohort and an independent cohort of several hundred donors, the cumulative frequency of public TCR beta family members distinguished carriers of CMV infection plus the relevant HLA type.

Sequencing took place on an Illumina HiSeq 1500. TCRdb reworked the public reads: Q25 trimming with fastp, MiXCR clone assembly, productive beta chains retained. Each entry is one CDR3 protein sequence, shown with its most common DNA and genes. Present in this sample are a few hundred thousand distinct CDR3 sequences, 33% of which were seen just once. 15% to 20% of the sample belongs to the ten largest clones. CDR3 length: 11 amino acids, cysteine to phenylalanine. The kept DNA is CDR3 alone, 33 bases in frame from the first base. V is cut by 11 bases and J by 7 bases, and the space between the germline ends is 12 bases. CDR1 and CDR2 are read off the germline V gene (reference sequence) as MNHEY and SMNVEV.

Specimen: cultured PBMCs, collected from culture after CMV antigen stimulation. The sequence came from a human donor in good health (CMV status not recorded). Some clones in this sample may be carry-over from other donors' samples. The V and J segments used are TRBV27 and TRBJ2-1, with the D gene too uncertain to name. The nucleotide sequence reads as follows: TGTGCCGCCCAAGGGTATAATGAGCAGTTCTTC. It encodes CAAQGYNEQFF.